The clone carrying this TCR beta chain was detected once. The sample belongs to a study of blood T cell repertoires in COVID-19. Study as a whole: Collection of acute and convalescent COVID-19 samples took place in the United States, Italy and Spain.

Per the study methods: The assay estimated nucleated cells by amplifying reference gene primers. Profiled with immunoSEQ multiplex PCR; TCRdb holds only in-frame clones, not every one. V and J calls and clone size follow that table, whereas D and trimming were derived from the DNA. Here the sample spans around 99,000 clones, around 83% being singletons. The sequence was obtained from a man in his sixties or seventies with acute or convalescent COVID-19. The sample was peripheral blood.

The CDR3 spells CASSLVLQQGGGYTF. CDR3 bases: TGCGCCAGCAGCTTGGTGCTTCAACAGGGGGGCGGCTACACCTTC. The J gene is TRBJ1-2, the V gene TRBV5-1; 8 bases agree with TRBD1. V shed 0 bases and J 8 bases; nucleotides not matched to a gene: 9. This CDR3 comprises 15 residues. From germline, CDR1 is SGHRS and CDR2 YFSETQ.